The rows below give T cell receptor beta chains drawn from one sample of a study of beta chain features in type 1 diabetes. Here immunoSEQ multiplex PCR was the method, and the copy in TCRdb shows in-frame clones only, minus some. The sample holds around 310,000 clones; 8% to 13% are singletons and the top ten take about 0.015%. Sequences were obtained from naive CD4+ T cells from blood. The receptors originated from a woman aged 25 to 39 in good health. CDR3s include the opening cysteine and the closing phenylalanine or tryptophan. A D gene is named only where the DNA matches it firmly. Only some rows state a clone size, as once, few, many or a class for expanded clones.

TRBJ2-7,TRBD2,NA,TRBV27,CASSGTSGSDEQYF,TGTGCCAGCAGCGGGACTAGCGGGAGTGACGAGCAGTACTTC
TRBJ1-5,NA,few,TRBV5-6,CASSINGQIYQPQHF,TGTGCCAGCAGCATAAATGGACAGATCTATCAGCCCCAGCATTTT
TRBJ1-2,NA,NA,TRBV18,CASSPEQGPYGYTF,TGTGCCAGCTCACCAGAGCAGGGCCCCTATGGCTACACCTTC
TRBJ2-7,NA,few,TRBV28,CASSSQEGAYEQYF,TGTGCCAGCAGTTCCCAAGAGGGGGCCTACGAGCAGTACTTC
TRBJ2-1,TRBD2,NA,TRBV28,CASRESGRAYEQFF,TGTGCCAGCAGGGAGAGCGGGAGGGCCTATGAGCAGTTCTTC
TRBJ2-7,NA,NA,TRBV7-9,CASSLRGSPHEQYF,TGTGCCAGCAGCTTAAGAGGGAGCCCCCACGAGCAGTACTTC
TRBJ2-1,TRBD2,few,TRBV30,CAWRASGSNEQFF,TGTGCCTGGAGGGCTAGCGGGAGCAATGAGCAGTTCTTC
TRBJ2-1,NA,NA,TRBV9,CASSETGTNHAGNEQFF,TGTGCCAGCAGCGAGACCGGGACCAATCACGCGGGGAATGAGCAGTTCTTC
TRBJ1-5,NA,NA,TRBV28,CASSSDSFNQPQHF,TGTGCCAGCAGTTCTGACAGCTTCAATCAGCCCCAGCATTTT
TRBJ2-7,NA,few,TRBV7-9,CASSFGVGVYEQYF,TGTGCCAGCAGCTTTGGAGTCGGAGTCTACGAGCAGTACTTC
TRBJ2-3,TRBD1,few,TRBV6-5,CASRFGTGGADTQYF,TGTGCCAGCAGATTTGGGACAGGGGGCGCGGATACGCAGTATTTT
TRBJ2-6,TRBD1,few,TRBV2,CASRTGGSGANVLTF,TGTGCCAGCAGGACAGGGGGCTCTGGGGCCAACGTCCTGACTTTC
TRBJ2-7,TRBD2,NA,TRBV5-1,CASSSRLAIGEQYF,TGCGCCAGCAGCTCCCGACTAGCTATAGGCGAGCAGTACTTC
TRBJ2-1,TRBD1,few,TRBV6-5,CASQTGGRNEQFF,TGTGCCAGCCAGACAGGGGGACGCAATGAGCAGTTCTTC
TRBJ1-2,TRBD1,few,TRBV30,CACQYAVTGPGYTF,TGTGCCTGCCAGTACGCGGTGACAGGGCCGGGCTACACCTTC
TRBJ2-1,TRBD1,few,TRBV5-8,CASSLPGQGEDEQFF,TGTGCCAGCAGCTTACCGGGACAGGGGGAGGATGAGCAGTTCTTC
TRBJ2-1,NA,NA,TRBV27,CASSLRRAYNEQFF,TGTGCCAGCAGTTTGCGCAGGGCCTACAATGAGCAGTTCTTC
TRBJ1-5,NA,few,TRBV30,CAWSSRDNQPQHF,TGTGCCTGGAGTTCCAGGGACAATCAGCCCCAGCATTTT
TRBJ2-3,NA,few,TRBV7-2,CASSISTDTQYF,TGTGCCAGCAGCATCTCCACAGATACGCAGTATTTT
TRBJ2-5,NA,few,TRBV7-2,CASSLVGADQETQYF,TGTGCCAGCAGCTTAGTAGGGGCGGACCAAGAGACCCAGTACTTC
TRBJ2-7,TRBD1,few,TRBV28,CASSSPTGSDEQYF,TGTGCCAGCAGTTCCCCGACAGGGTCGGACGAGCAGTACTTC
TRBJ2-7,TRBD1,NA,TRBV28,CASSQIRTGQYF,TGTGCCAGCAGTCAGATACGGACAGGGCAGTACTTC
TRBJ2-1,TRBD2,NA,TRBV5-6,CASSRLAGVNEQFF,TGTGCCAGCAGCCGGCTAGCGGGAGTTAATGAGCAGTTCTTC
TRBJ2-1,TRBD2,few,TRBV14,CASSQHRRTRLDNEQFF,TGTGCCAGCAGCCAGCACAGACGGACTAGGTTAGACAATGAGCAGTTCTTC
TRBJ2-1,TRBD2,NA,TRBV28,CASSSGTSGSSYNEQFF,TGTGCCAGCAGTTCCGGGACTAGCGGGAGCTCCTACAATGAGCAGTTCTTC
TRBJ2-1,TRBD1,few,TRBV11-3,CASSLSLQGDNEQFF,TGTGCCAGCAGCTTAAGTCTGCAGGGGGACAATGAGCAGTTCTTC
TRBJ1-1,NA,NA,TRBV19,CAPMAGKDTEAFF,TGTGCCCCTATGGCAGGGAAGGACACTGAAGCTTTCTTT
TRBJ2-7,NA,few,TRBV19,CASSIAGGLAYEQYF,TGTGCCAGTAGTATCGCCGGCGGTTTAGCCTACGAGCAGTACTTC
TRBJ2-1,TRBD2,NA,TRBV18,CASSPGGSKDEQFF,TGTGCCAGCTCACCGGGCGGGAGTAAGGATGAGCAGTTCTTC
TRBJ2-3,TRBD1,few,TRBV5-4,CASSSMTGEDTQYF,TGTGCCAGCAGCTCAATGACAGGGGAAGATACGCAGTATTTT
TRBJ2-1,TRBD2,NA,TRBV7-2,CASSPGLAGGVKNEQFF,TGTGCCAGCAGCCCGGGACTAGCGGGAGGCGTAAAGAATGAGCAGTTCTTC
TRBJ2-7,TRBD1,NA,TRBV6-5,CASSYLTGTYEQYF,TGTGCCAGCAGTTACCTGACAGGGACCTACGAGCAGTACTTC
TRBJ2-1,TRBD2,few,TRBV10-3,CATLAGGYREQFF,TGTGCCACGCTAGCGGGAGGGTATCGTGAGCAGTTCTTC
TRBJ1-2,NA,few,TRBV29-1,CSVGQGTDYGYTF,TGCAGCGTTGGGCAGGGAACTGACTATGGCTACACCTTC
TRBJ2-7,NA,NA,TRBV4-3,CASSQDSRRIYEQYF,TGCGCCAGCAGCCAAGATTCTCGGAGGATCTACGAGCAGTACTTC
TRBJ1-3,NA,few,TRBV30,CAWSVSFSGNTIYF,TGTGCCTGGAGTGTCTCCTTCTCTGGAAACACCATATATTTT
TRBJ2-5,TRBD1,NA,TRBV18,CASSPRTGQGSETQYF,TGTGCCAGCTCACCACGAACGGGACAGGGATCGGAGACCCAGTACTTC
TRBJ2-7,TRBD1,few,TRBV28,CASSLSVQGFGEQYF,TGTGCCAGCAGTTTATCGGTACAGGGGTTCGGCGAGCAGTACTTC
TRBJ2-4,TRBD1,few,TRBV5-1,CASSTHRGIAKNIQYF,TGCGCCAGCAGCACACACAGGGGGATAGCCAAAAACATTCAGTACTTC
TRBJ2-5,TRBD1,NA,TRBV7-9,CASSPTGGETQYF,TGTGCCAGCAGTCCGACAGGGGGAGAGACCCAGTACTTC
TRBJ2-3,NA,NA,TRBV29-1,CSVGLSSSTDTQYF,TGCAGCGTTGGTCTTAGCTCTAGCACAGATACGCAGTATTTT
TRBJ2-6,NA,NA,TRBV9,CASSVAGTGANVLTF,TGTGCCAGCAGCGTGGCGGGCACTGGGGCCAACGTCCTGACTTTC
TRBJ2-1,TRBD2,NA,TRBV7-2,CASSSLAGGPRNEQFF,TGTGCCAGCAGCTCACTAGCGGGAGGGCCCAGGAATGAGCAGTTCTTC
TRBJ2-7,TRBD1,NA,TRBV5-4,CASSSDRSYEQYF,TGTGCCAGCAGCTCGGACAGGTCCTACGAGCAGTACTTC
TRBJ2-1,TRBD2,NA,TRBV2,CASSDSSGWGEQFF,TGTGCCAGCAGTGACTCTAGCGGATGGGGTGAGCAGTTCTTC
TRBJ1-2,NA,few,TRBV28,CASSLEAQTFYGYTF,TGTGCCAGCAGTTTAGAGGCCCAGACTTTCTATGGCTACACCTTC
TRBJ2-7,TRBD1,few,TRBV18,CASSPPQGQSTYEQYF,TGTGCCAGCTCACCACCGCAGGGACAGTCTACCTACGAGCAGTACTTC
TRBJ2-4,NA,NA,TRBV29-1,CSVSRDIAKNIQYF,TGCAGCGTGTCCCGGGACATTGCCAAAAACATTCAGTACTTC
TRBJ2-7,NA,few,TRBV5-4,CASSLASQSLSYEQYF,TGTGCCAGCAGCTTGGCCTCCCAAAGTCTCAGCTACGAGCAGTACTTC
TRBJ2-1,NA,few,TRBV5-1,CASSLLTGNSYNEQFF,TGCGCCAGCAGCCTACTAACAGGTAACTCCTACAATGAGCAGTTCTTC
TRBJ2-2,TRBD2,few,TRBV7-9,CASSKSGRAGELFF,TGTGCCAGCAGTAAGAGCGGGAGAGCCGGGGAGCTGTTTTTT
TRBJ2-2,NA,few,TRBV28,CASSSTVTGELFF,TGTGCCAGCAGTTCAACAGTGACCGGGGAGCTGTTTTTT
TRBJ1-1,TRBD1,few,TRBV5-4,CASSPDRRLTEAFF,TGTGCCAGCAGCCCGGACAGGAGGCTGACTGAAGCTTTCTTT
TRBJ2-1,NA,few,TRBV4-3,CASSQDWALNEQFF,TGCGCCAGCAGCCAAGACTGGGCCCTCAATGAGCAGTTCTTC